This passage covers 16 T cell receptor beta chains from one sample sequenced in a study of identical twins. TCRdb independently ran MiXCR on the 5' RACE reads; one entry per CDR3 protein. The table lists approximately 220,000 distinct CDR3 sequences, about 7.5% of them singletons. These data were likewise used in another study, on yellow fever vaccine responses in identical twins.

The sample was memory (CD45RO+) T cells sorted from blood. These receptors were collected from a woman aged 18 to 35 in good health.

This chain uses TRBV5-1 with TRBJ2-3; D may be TRBD1 or TRBD2 (5 bases each). This CDR3 is built from 18 residues. Trimming pared 2 bases from V and 2 bases from J, leaving 21 bases between. The V gene's germline CDR1 is SGHRS and CDR2 YFSETQ. CDR3 residues: CASSLATLGPLITDTQYF. CDR3 nucleotide sequence: TGCGCCAGCAGCTTAGCCACCTTGGGACCGTTAATCACAGATACGCAGTATTTT.

This clonotype has a handful of counts. The rearrangement joins TRBV5-6 to TRBJ1-5; D not certain. Looked up from germline, CDR1 is SGHDT and CDR2 is YYEEEE. Deletions cut 1 base from V and 9 bases from J, with 14 bases between. This CDR3 comprises 14 residues. CDR3 in DNA: TGTGCCAGCAGCTTGCGAGGGTTGGGTAGGCCCCAGCATTTT. It specifies CASSLRGLGRPQHF.

The chain recombines TRBV11-2 with TRBJ2-6; 7 positions match TRBD2. V lost 6 bases to trimming and J lost 0 bases; unmatched junction nucleotides: 11. Germline values: CDR1 SGHAT, CDR2 FQNNGV. The CDR3 has 18 residues. CDR3 in amino acids: CASSPQGGVDSGANVLTF. The CDR3 DNA sequence: TGTGCCAGCAGTCCTCAGGGAGGGGTCGACTCTGGGGCCAACGTCCTGACTTTC. Full variable domain (rest looked up from reference TRBV11-2 and TRBJ2-6): EAGVAQSPRYKIIEKRQSVAFWCNPISGHATLYWYQQILGQGPKLLIQFQNNGVVDDSQLPKDRFSAERLKGVDSTLKIQPAKLEDSAVYLCASSPQGGVDSGANVLTFGAGSRLTVL.

This clonotype has at least ten counts. This chain connects TRBV29-1 to TRBJ2-7; D might be TRBD2 (7 bases). CDR3 length equals 15 residues. The germline CDR1 and CDR2 sequences are SQVTM and ANQGSEA. Deletions cut 7 bases from V and 2 bases from J, with 21 bases between. The DNA for the CDR3 is TGCAGCGCCTCAGATAAGGGGGGGGGCCCCTACGAGCAGTACTTC. Its translation: CSASDKGGGPYEQYF.

A few counts support this clonotype. The rearrangement uses TRBV2 and TRBJ2-7; tentative D call: TRBD2 (6 bases). The CDR3 is 15 residues long. The germline CDR1 and CDR2 sequences are SNHLY and FYNNEI. V was shortened by 0 bases and J by 2 bases, with 11 bases between the two germline ends. This CDR3 reads CASSEALRGAYEQYF. The CDR3 coding sequence is TGTGCCAGCAGTGAAGCGCTGCGCGGGGCCTACGAGCAGTACTTC.

A few counts support this clonotype. The chain carries TRBV11-2 and TRBJ2-6, with 12 bases lining up with TRBD2. J lost 1 base, V lost 5 bases, and 9 bases had no gene match. The CDR3 sequence is 19 residues long. Per germline, CDR1 SGHAT and CDR2 FQNNGV. In DNA, the CDR3 is TGTGCCAGCAGCCCGAAATGGACTAGCGGGAATTCTGGGGCCAACGTCCTGACTTTC. This translates into CASSPKWTSGNSGANVLTF.

This chain joins TRBV6-1 and TRBJ2-3, with 9 positions matching TRBD1. This CDR3 comprises 15 residues. CDR1 and CDR2 from the germline V gene are MNHNS and SASEGT. The junction had 3 bases not matched to a gene; V was cut back by 4 bases and J by 1 base. CDR3 protein: CASSGTGGGTDTQYF. The CDR3 nucleotides are TGTGCCAGCAGTGGCACAGGGGGCGGCACAGATACGCAGTATTTT.

This clonotype was picked up a small number of times. The gene calls are TRBV6-1 and TRBJ2-5; 12 bases are shared with TRBD2. Trimming took 4 bases from V and 5 from J; bases not matched to a gene: 5. Germline V CDR1 and CDR2: MNHNS, SASEGT. This CDR3 has 15 amino acids. This CDR3 is CASSALAGGPETQYF. In nucleotides, the CDR3 is TGTGCCAGCAGTGCTCTAGCGGGGGGGCCTGAGACCCAGTACTTC.

V gene TRBV11-1 combines with J gene TRBJ2-7; D possibly corresponds to TRBD1 (5 bases). Germline CDR1 reads SGHAT; CDR2 reads FQDESV (reference sequence). V was shortened by 2 bases and J by 2 bases, with 10 bases between the two germline ends. The CDR3 spans 14 residues. In nucleotides, the CDR3 is TGTGCCAGCAGCTTAAGACAGATACCCTACGAGCAGTACTTC. Translating it yields CASSLRQIPYEQYF.

The V gene is TRBV25-1, the J gene TRBJ2-5, with D uncertain. The CDR3 consists of 14 residues. Germline V gene lookup returns CDR1 MGHDK and CDR2 SYGVNS. Trimming took 2 bases from V and 2 from J, leaving 9 bases between them. The CDR3 region has the DNA TGTGCCAGCAGTGAAGGCGGAGATCAAGAGACCCAGTACTTC. This gives the protein CASSEGGDQETQYF.

V is TRBV28 and J is TRBJ1-4; TRBD1 matches at 7 bases. V lost 8 bases, J lost 5 bases, and 2 bases stayed unmatched. Germline V gives CDR1 MDHEN, CDR2 SYDVKM. The CDR3 length is 12 residues. This CDR3 reads CASGTVNEKLFF. CDR3 sequence (DNA): TGTGCCAGCGGGACAGTGAATGAAAAACTGTTTTTT.

V is TRBV5-3 and J is TRBJ2-2; D not certain. TRBV5-3 is an open reading frame whose function is uncertain. The CDR3 totals 14 residues. The V end lost 8 bases, the J end lost 7 bases, and 18 bases lay between the germline ends. The CDR3 reads CASGPAPRGGELFF. CDR3 sequence (DNA): TGTGCCAGCGGCCCGGCGCCCCGTGGCGGGGAGCTGTTTTTT.

This chain connects TRBV12-3 or TRBV12-4 to TRBJ2-2; 11 bases are shared with TRBD2. The CDR3 spans 16 residues. The ends lost 5 bases at V and 6 bases at J; junction bases unmatched: 8. The CDR3 DNA reads as TGTGCCAGCAGTCGTAGCGGGAGGGCCATCTCCGGGGAGCTGTTTTTT. This encodes CASSRSGRAISGELFF.

This clonotype was counted only a few times. The chain recombines TRBV20-1 with TRBJ2-7; TRBD1 agrees at 7 bases. Trimming removed 0 bases from V and 2 bases from J; junction bases left unmatched: 7. The germline CDR1 and CDR2 sequences are DFQATT and SNEGSKA (reference sequence). The CDR3 contains 15 residues. As DNA, the CDR3 is TGCAGTGCTAGAGATAGACAGGGCCCTCCCTACGAGCAGTACTTC. Translated: CSARDRQGPPYEQYF.

Ten or more counts support this clonotype. The V call is TRBV7-9, the J call TRBJ1-2; TRBD1 might be the D (5 bases). The length of the CDR3 is 11 residues. Germline CDR1 reads SEHNR; CDR2 reads FQNEAQ (reference sequence). V lost 3 bases to trimming and J lost 7 bases, with 6 bases between them. CDR3 in amino acids: CASSLGPGYTF. In nucleotides, the CDR3 is TGTGCCAGCAGCTTGGGGCCTGGCTACACCTTC.

This clonotype showed up just a few times. This chain connects TRBV20-1 to TRBJ2-5; D is unresolved. Deletions cut 1 base from V and 2 bases from J, with 11 bases between. This CDR3 has 14 residues. The germline gives CDR1 DFQATT, CDR2 SNEGSKA (reference sequence). Here the CDR3 DNA reads TGCAGTGCTAGAGGCGGATCGGCTCAAGAGACCCAGTACTTC. Translating gives CSARGGSAQETQYF.